These 8 T cell receptor beta chains were sequenced from one sample in a study of identical twins. TCRdb independently ran MiXCR on the 5' RACE reads; one entry per CDR3 protein. This sample yields 1.5 million to 2 million distinct CDR3 sequences, of which under 35% are seen a single time; under 0.35% belongs to the top ten. The specimen sequenced was cord blood. All receptors come from a newborn girl in good health.

This clonotype showed up just a few times. The chain joins TRBV9 to TRBJ1-2; TRBD1 matches 7 bases. Per the germline V gene, CDR1 is SGDLS and CDR2 is YYNGEE. J was trimmed by 6 bases and V by 4 bases; bases with no gene match: 15. The CDR3 is made up of 16 amino acids. The CDR3 DNA is TGTGCCAGCAGCACACGACCCAATAACAGGGGTCATGGCTACACCTTC. It translates to CASSTRPNNRGHGYTF.

This clonotype appeared a few times. The V call is TRBV7-6, the J call TRBJ1-3; D not certain. V was trimmed by 5 bases and J by 3 bases, leaving 11 bases between them. The CDR3 consists of 14 residues. From germline, CDR1 is SGHVS and CDR2 FNYEAQ. The CDR3 DNA follows: TGTGCCAGCAGCCCCGAGAGAAGTGGAAACACCATATATTTT. As protein: CASSPERSGNTIYF. The full variable domain, completed using reference TRBV7-6 and TRBJ1-3, is GAGVSQSPRYKVTKRGQDVALRCDPISGHVSLYWYRQALGQGPEFLTYFNYEAQQDKSGLPNDRFSAERPEGSISTLTIQRTEQRDSAMYRCASSPERSGNTIYFGEGSWLTVV.

The CDR3: CASSPGVKGQETQYF. In DNA, the CDR3 is TGTGCCAGCTCACCAGGGGTGAAGGGGCAAGAGACCCAGTACTTC. The chain has TRBV18 and TRBJ2-5; weak D call: TRBD1 (5 bases). V was trimmed by 2 bases and J by 2 bases, leaving 12 bases between them. This CDR3 is built from 15 residues. Germline V gene sequence: CDR1 KGHSH, CDR2 LQKENI.

Only a few counts were recorded for this clonotype. The rearrangement links TRBV7-2 to TRBJ2-1, with 10 positions matching TRBD2. V lost 1 base to trimming and J lost 0 bases; unmatched junction nucleotides: 6. The CDR3 totals 18 residues. Germline V lookup: CDR1 SGHTA, CDR2 FQGNSA. The CDR3 sequence: CASSLGSSGGASYNEQFF. CDR3 DNA sequence: TGTGCCAGCAGCTTAGGCTCCAGCGGGGGGGCCTCCTACAATGAGCAGTTCTTC.

J is TRBJ1-6 and V is TRBV6-1; no reliable D call. The CDR3 extends over 13 amino acids. V lost 5 bases and J 8 bases, leaving 10 bases between the germline ends. Germline loops: CDR1 MNHNS, CDR2 SASEGT. CDR3 loop: CASSRDSHSPLHF. CDR3 in DNA: TGTGCCAGCAGTCGGGATAGTCATTCACCCCTCCACTTT.

This clonotype turned up a few times. The DNA for the CDR3 is TGCGCCAGCAGCTGGAACTGGGAGCAGTTCTTC. This sequence encodes CASSWNWEQFF. The V call is TRBV5-1, the J call TRBJ2-1; D is uncertain. V was trimmed by 3 bases and J by 10 bases, leaving 8 bases between them. The CDR3 is 11 residues long. The V gene's germline CDR1 is SGHRS and CDR2 YFSETQ.

Concerning this clonotype: With a much larger clone just one base away, this may be a read error. This chain links TRBV27 with TRBJ1-2; perhaps TRBD1 as D (6 bases). The germline gives CDR1 MNHEY, CDR2 SMNVEV (reference sequence). The CDR3 totals 13 residues. Trimming removed 6 bases at V and 4 bases at J, with 12 bases between. CDR3 in DNA: TGTGCCAGCAGATCGGACAGTGTCTATGGCTACACCTTC. Amino acids: CASRSDSVYGYTF.

In the case of this clonotype: An end of the junction differs from the germline gene, which may be a read error. The rearrangement joins TRBV28 to TRBJ2-5; D not certain. From germline, CDR1 is MDHEN and CDR2 SYDVKM. The CDR3 has 13 residues. CDR3 sequence: CASSFGYQGTQYF. CDR3 DNA sequence: TGTGCCAGCAGTTTCGGGTACCAAGGGACCCAGTACTTC.